The present T cell receptor beta chain was sequenced within a study of Tregs in tolerant kidney transplant recipients. Study-wide results and caveats: Findings come from small patient numbers and require larger validation. Tolerant patients' donor-specific Tregs expanded beyond overall Tregs, suggesting antigen-driven growth.

Measured with immunoSEQ multiplex PCR; TCRdb has only the in-frame clones, and not every one. This repertoire includes 25,000 to 35,000 clones. Germline assignment: CDR1 SQVTM and CDR2 ANQGSEA. The V end was cut by 4 bases, the J end by 0 bases, with 10 bases between. The CDR3 sequence is 14 residues long. Unstimulated Tregs (CD4+CD25+CD127-) and CD4+CD25- non-Tregs were sorted from PBMCs. In regard to this clone: The target antigen is unknown. The CDR3 is cut off 3 residues early in the read; its end comes from the germline J gene.

This sequence originates from a human donor who received a combined kidney and bone marrow transplant. The sample consisted of CD8+ T cells from blood, taken before the transplant. The rearrangement uses TRBV29-1 and TRBJ1-5; weak D call: TRBD1 (6 bases). The CDR3 bases that were read are TGCAGCGTTGGCGAGGGGGTTAGCAATCAGCCC. Protein product: CSVGEGVSNQP. The entire CDR3 reads CSVGEGVSNQPQHF.